This record concerns one T cell receptor (beta chain) sequence. No antigen is known for it. This sample is drawn from a study of cytomegalovirus exposure and HLA in healthy donors. On the study more broadly: The same platform was used for the 95 to 150 validation repertoires and the 600 to 850 first-cohort repertoires, a later analysis reported. General study points: Among the CMV-associated chains, a few were confirmed in vitro as specific for CMV antigens. The tendency of first-cohort TCR clusters to co-occur in the 120 or so validation repertoires emerged from a later analysis. Despite most TCR sequences being rare, some public TCRs occurred in many donors.

This CDR3 contains 16 residues. With 4 bases removed from V and 3 bases from J, the gap between germline ends came to 18 bases. In germline, CDR1 is LGHNA, CDR2 YSLEER. Data came from immunoSEQ multiplex PCR; TCRdb stores just in-frame clones and leaves some out. The sample shows 95,000 to 150,000 clones, approximately 95% of them seen only once. This sequence was found in a man between 18 and 35 years old in good health and CMV-seronegative. The sample consisted of PBMCs. The chain uses TRBV4-3 and TRBJ1-1; D unclear. This CDR3 reads CASSPGVVPEDTEAFF. DNA for the CDR3: TGCGCCAGCAGCCCCGGGGTGGTCCCTGAAGACACTGAAGCTTTCTTT.